Below, 9 T cell receptor beta chains from the same sample are listed, as sequenced in a study of cytomegalovirus exposure and HLA in healthy donors. The PCR employed 60 Vbeta primers together with 13 Jbeta primers. Repertoires were generated with immunoSEQ multiplex PCR, while TCRdb's copy carries only in-frame clones and drops some. The table has over 100,000 clones, just under 80% seen once. The material sequenced was PBMCs. The receptors come from a man aged 30 to 39 in good health and CMV-seronegative.

The chain recombines TRBV19 with TRBJ1-6; D is unresolved. Trimming stripped 3 bases from V and 9 bases from J, with 12 bases between. This CDR3 is 14 amino acids long. In germline, CDR1 is LNHDA, CDR2 SQIVND (reference sequence). CDR3 bases: TGTGCCAGTAGTATGATGGCACTAGTTTCACCCCTCCACTTT. Protein product: CASSMMALVSPLHF.

The J gene is TRBJ2-7, the V gene TRBV18, with D unresolved. The V gene's germline CDR1 is KGHSH and CDR2 LQKENI. The CDR3 sequence is 13 residues long. The V end lost 2 bases, the J end lost 1 base, and 6 bases lay between the germline ends. The CDR3 is CASSPYNSYEQYF. CDR3 sequence (DNA): TGTGCCAGCTCACCATACAATTCCTACGAGCAGTACTTC.

The V and J genes are TRBV7-3 and TRBJ2-1; D perhaps matches TRBD2 (6 bases). Germline assignment: CDR1 SGHTA and CDR2 FQGTGA. Deletions cut 4 bases from V and 0 bases from J, with 10 bases between. The CDR3 has 15 amino acids. The CDR3 is CASSYTGSSYNEQFF. The DNA for the CDR3 is TGTGCCAGCAGCTATACCGGGAGCTCCTACAATGAGCAGTTCTTC.

The rearrangement links TRBV5-1 to TRBJ2-7; maybe TRBD2 (5 bases). V lost 0 bases to trimming and J lost 0 bases, with 13 bases between them. This CDR3 is 16 amino acids long. Germline V gene lookup returns CDR1 SGHRS and CDR2 YFSETQ. Here the CDR3 reads CASSLAGASLSYEQYF. The CDR3 coding sequence is TGCGCCAGCAGCTTGGCCGGTGCTAGCCTCTCCTACGAGCAGTACTTC.

The gene calls are TRBV14 and TRBJ2-7, with 7 bases lining up with TRBD1. Looked up from germline, CDR1 is SGHDN and CDR2 is FVKESK. The junction had 7 bases not matched to a gene; V was cut back by 5 bases and J by 3 bases. The CDR3 is made up of 14 amino acids. The CDR3 is CASSVGQLNYEQYF. As DNA, the CDR3 is TGTGCCAGCAGCGTGGGACAGCTCAACTACGAGCAGTACTTC.

The CDR3 bases are TGCGCCAGGAGAGGCAGGGAGTACTTC. Translated: CARRGREYF. The J gene is TRBJ2-7, the V gene TRBV10-1; possible D gene TRBD1, 5 bases. The germline CDR1 and CDR2 sequences are WNHNN and SYGVQD (reference sequence). The CDR3 sequence is 9 residues long. The V gene lost 9 bases and the J gene lost 11 bases, with 11 bases spanning the gap.

The chain combines TRBV7-2 with TRBJ2-7; 7 nucleotides match TRBD1. The V gene's germline CDR1 is SGHTA and CDR2 FQGNSA. With V trimmed by 5 bases and J by 0 bases, 4 bases remained unmatched. CDR3 length: 14 amino acids. For the CDR3, the DNA is TGTGCCAGCAGCCCCTGGGACAGCTCCTACGAGCAGTACTTC. Translated: CASSPWDSSYEQYF.

The CDR3, as DNA: TGTGCCAGCAGCTTAGGTCTGGATACGCAGTATTTT. It is translated as CASSLGLDTQYF. The chain joins TRBV11-3 to TRBJ2-3; D is unresolved. Germline-derived CDR1 and CDR2 are SGHNT and YENEEA. V lost 1 base and J lost 6, with 5 bases in between. The CDR3 runs 12 residues.

This chain links TRBV19 with TRBJ1-2; 9 positions match TRBD1. The CDR3 sequence is 15 residues long. Germline V gene data show CDR1 as LNHDA and CDR2 as SQIVND (reference sequence). Germline trimming cut 6 bases from V and 4 bases from J; bases unmatched to any gene: 9. The DNA of the CDR3 is TGTGCCAGTAGATTCTCCGGGACAGGGATCTATGGCTACACCTTC. Its translation is CASRFSGTGIYGYTF.